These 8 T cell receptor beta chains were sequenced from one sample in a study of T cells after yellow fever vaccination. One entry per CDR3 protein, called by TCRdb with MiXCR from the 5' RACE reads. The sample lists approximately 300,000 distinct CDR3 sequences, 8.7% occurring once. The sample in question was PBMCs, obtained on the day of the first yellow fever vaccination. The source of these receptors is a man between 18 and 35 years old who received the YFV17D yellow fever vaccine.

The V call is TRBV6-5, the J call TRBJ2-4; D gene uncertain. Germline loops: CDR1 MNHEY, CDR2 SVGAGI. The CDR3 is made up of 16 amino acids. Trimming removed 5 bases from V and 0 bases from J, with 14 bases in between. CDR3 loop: CASSNLEYLAKNIQYF. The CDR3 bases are TGTGCCAGCAGTAATCTAGAGTACCTAGCCAAAAACATTCAGTACTTC.

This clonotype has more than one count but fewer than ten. CDR3 coding DNA: TGTGCCAGCAGTCCGCAGCAGATGTACCAAGAGACCCAGTACTTC. It yields the protein CASSPQQMYQETQYF. The genes are TRBV12-3 or TRBV12-4 and TRBJ2-5; D not certain. The CDR3 contains 15 residues. V lost 5 bases to trimming and J lost 0 bases, with 13 bases between them.

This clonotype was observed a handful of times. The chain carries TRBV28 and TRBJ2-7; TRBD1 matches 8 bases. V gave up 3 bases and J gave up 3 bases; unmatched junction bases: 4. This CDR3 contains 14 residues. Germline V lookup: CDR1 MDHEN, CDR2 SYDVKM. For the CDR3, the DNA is TGTGCCAGCAGTTTTCGGGACAGGTACTACGAGCAGTACGTC. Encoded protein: CASSFRDRYYEQYV.

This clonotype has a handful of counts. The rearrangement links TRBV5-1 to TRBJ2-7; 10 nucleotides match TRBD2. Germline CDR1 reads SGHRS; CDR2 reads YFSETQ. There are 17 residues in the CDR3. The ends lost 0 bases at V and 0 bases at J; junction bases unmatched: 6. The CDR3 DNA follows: TGCGCCAGCAGCTTGGAGGTAGCGGGGGGCTTCTCCTACGAGCAGTACTTC. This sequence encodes CASSLEVAGGFSYEQYF.

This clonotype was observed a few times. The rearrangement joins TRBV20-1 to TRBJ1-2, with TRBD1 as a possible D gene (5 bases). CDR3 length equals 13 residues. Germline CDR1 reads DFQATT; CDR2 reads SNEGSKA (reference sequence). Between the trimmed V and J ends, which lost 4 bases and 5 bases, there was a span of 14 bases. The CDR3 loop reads CSANGARIYGYTF. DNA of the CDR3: TGCAGTGCTAACGGGGCTCGGATTTATGGCTACACCTTC.

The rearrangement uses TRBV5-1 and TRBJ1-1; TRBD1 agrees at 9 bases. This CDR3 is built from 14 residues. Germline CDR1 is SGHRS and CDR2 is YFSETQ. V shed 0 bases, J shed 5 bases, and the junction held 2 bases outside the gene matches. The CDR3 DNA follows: TGCGCCAGCAGCTTGGCAGGGACAGGGACTGAAGCTTTCTTT. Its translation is CASSLAGTGTEAFF.

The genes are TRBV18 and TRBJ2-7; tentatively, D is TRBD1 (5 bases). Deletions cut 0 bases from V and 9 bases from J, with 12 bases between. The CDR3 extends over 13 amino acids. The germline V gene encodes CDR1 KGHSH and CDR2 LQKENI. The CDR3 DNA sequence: TGTGCCAGCTCACCACCCTTGGACACGGCGCAGTACTTC. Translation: CASSPPLDTAQYF.

This CDR3 is CASSDSSGNTIYF. For the CDR3, the DNA is TGTGCCAGCAGCGACAGCTCTGGAAACACCATATATTTT. V is TRBV9 and J is TRBJ1-3; unclear D gene. Trimming left V 3 bases short and J 0 bases short, with 4 bases between. The CDR3 totals 13 residues. The germline V gene has CDR1 SGDLS and CDR2 YYNGEE.